This T cell receptor beta chain was recovered during a study of cytomegalovirus exposure and HLA in healthy donors. Regarding the study as a whole: DRB1 showed the most TCR associations and HLA-C the fewest in a later analysis, as rates varied by HLA locus.

The PCR ran on 60 Vbeta and 13 Jbeta primers. Assay used: immunoSEQ multiplex PCR; TCRdb lists only in-frame clones, some missing. The repertoire includes 150,000 to 200,000 clones, around 79% of them detected once, and roughly 1.6% sits in the top ten. To note about this clone: Its antigen is unidentified.

Trimming shortened V by 5 bases and J by 4 bases, and 15 bases separated the two germline ends. The CDR3 is 14 residues long. Germline CDR1 reads MNHEY; CDR2 reads SMNVEV (reference sequence). The specimen was PBMCs. The receptor comes from a woman in her forties or fifties in good health and CMV-seronegative. The V gene is TRBV27, the J gene TRBJ2-7, with a tentative D call TRBD2 (7 bases). The CDR3 coding sequence is TGTGCCAGCAGTGCCCGGGGGGCCCGTTACGAGCAGTACTTC. Translation: CASSARGARYEQYF.